The 24 T cell receptor beta chains below come from one sample, sequenced in a study of T-cell memory formation after mild COVID-19. TCRdb ran MiXCR on the 5' RACE reads and lists one entry per CDR3 protein. Of more than 350,000 distinct CDR3 sequences listed, more than 15% are singletons. Sample: PBMCs or a T cell subset sorted from them (not recorded which). These TCRs come from a man younger than 30 who had mild COVID-19 (a few samples of this study predate the infection). Cell type and time point are not known.

The rearrangement links TRBV15 to TRBJ1-2, with 9 bases matching TRBD1. Germline CDR1 reads LNHNV; CDR2 reads YYDKDF (reference sequence). CDR3 length: 15 amino acids. After removal of 0 bases from V and 6 bases from J, the junction contained 5 bases not matched to a gene. The CDR3 coding sequence is TGTGCCACCAGCAGAGATTTTGGGACAGGGAATGGCTACACCTTC. This translates into CATSRDFGTGNGYTF.

The table lists this clonotype with a few counts. The J gene is TRBJ2-3, the V gene TRBV7-2; D assignment may be TRBD1 or TRBD2 (6 bases each). The length of the CDR3 is 15 residues. CDR1 and CDR2 from the germline V gene are SGHTA and FQGNSA. V lost 4 bases, J lost 0 bases, and 11 bases lay in between. CDR3 region: CASSSLGGSTDTQYF. The CDR3 nucleotides read TGTGCCAGCAGCTCCTTGGGGGGCAGCACAGATACGCAGTATTTT.

This sequence joins TRBV27 and TRBJ1-2, with TRBD1 as a possible D gene (6 bases). The CDR3 runs to 14 residues. The V and J ends lost 3 bases and 4 bases respectively, with 12 bases between them. Germline V gives CDR1 MNHEY, CDR2 SMNVEV (reference sequence). DNA of the CDR3: TGTGCCAGCAGTTTTGTTGGCAGGGGCTATGGCTACACCTTC. This codes for CASSFVGRGYGYTF.

The rearrangement joins TRBV5-1 to TRBJ2-7, with no clear D. Looked up from germline, CDR1 is SGHRS and CDR2 is YFSETQ. V shed 2 bases and J shed 12 bases, with 15 bases lying between them. The CDR3 spans 12 residues. CDR3: CASSFFPRVGYF. The CDR3 coding sequence is TGCGCCAGCAGCTTCTTCCCTCGCGTAGGGTACTTC. Using reference TRBV5-1 and TRBJ2-7 for the parts outside the CDR3, the full variable domain is KAGVTQTPRYLIKTRGQQVTLSCSPISGHRSVSWYQQTPGQGLQFLFEYFSETQRNKGNFPGRFSGRQFSNSRSEMNVSTLELGDSALYLCASSFFPRVGYFGPGTRLTVT.

The V and J genes are TRBV7-2 and TRBJ2-7; 8 bases are a match to TRBD1. CDR3 size: 15 residues. Germline values: CDR1 SGHTA, CDR2 FQGNSA. The V gene end was trimmed by 6 bases and the J gene end by 3 bases; junction bases not matched to a gene: 10. CDR3 DNA sequence: TGTGCCAGCAGTCCCACCACAGGACAGGGCTACGAGCAGTACTTC. Its protein is CASSPTTGQGYEQYF.

The chain combines TRBV20-1 with TRBJ2-7; the D gene is possibly TRBD1 (6 bases). Germline CDR1 reads DFQATT; CDR2 reads SNEGSKA (reference sequence). V lost 4 bases, J lost 9 bases, and 25 bases lay in between. CDR3 length: 15 amino acids. As DNA, the CDR3 is TGCAGTGCTACATATCGGGTCCGGTCCCCCAGGGGGCAGTACGTC. It codes for CSATYRVRSPRGQYV.

This clonotype came up a few times. The J gene is TRBJ1-6, the V gene TRBV12-3 or TRBV12-4, with TRBD1 matching over 12 bases. The V and J ends lost 7 bases and 13 bases, in that order; junction bases with no gene match: 8. This CDR3 comprises 14 residues. CDR3: CASTNRDRGPPLHF. The CDR3 DNA reads TGTGCCAGCACCAACCGGGACAGGGGGCCTCCCCTCCACTTT.

There are many counts of this clonotype. This rearrangement joins TRBV5-1 to TRBJ2-7; D is unclear. V shed 1 base and J shed 0 bases, with 8 bases lying between them. Looked up from germline, CDR1 is SGHRS and CDR2 is YFSETQ. The CDR3 extends over 14 amino acids. The CDR3 sequence is CASSLSGYSYEQYF. CDR3 coding DNA: TGCGCCAGCAGCTTGAGTGGTTACTCCTACGAGCAGTACTTC.

This sequence joins TRBV10-3 and TRBJ1-6, with D unclear. Germline CDR1 reads ENHRY; CDR2 reads SYGVKD. Deletions cut 4 bases from V and 10 bases from J, with 11 bases between. The CDR3 spans 13 residues. The CDR3 sequence: CAISAEERSPLHF. DNA of the CDR3: TGTGCCATCAGTGCGGAGGAGCGCTCACCCCTCCACTTT.

The chain has TRBV24-1 and TRBJ2-3; 8 bases match TRBD2. The V and J ends lost 0 bases and 3 bases, in that order; junction bases with no gene match: 1. This CDR3 comprises 15 residues. In germline, CDR1 is KGHDR, CDR2 SFDVKD. For the CDR3, the DNA is TGTGCCACCAGTGATTTGGGGACTAGTACAGATACGCAGTATTTT. It encodes CATSDLGTSTDTQYF.

The V gene is TRBV12-3 or TRBV12-4, the J gene TRBJ1-5; D not certain. Deletions cut 6 bases from V and 9 bases from J, with 15 bases between. The length of the CDR3 is 13 residues. This CDR3 is CASRLTSARPQHF. The CDR3, as DNA: TGTGCCAGCAGGTTGACGTCAGCCCGGCCCCAGCATTTT.

The table lists this clonotype with many counts. The chain is built from TRBV7-9 and TRBJ1-2; D remains unclear. This CDR3 spans 14 amino acids. Trimming stripped 1 base from V and 2 bases from J, with 8 bases between. Looked up from germline, CDR1 is SEHNR and CDR2 is FQNEAQ (reference sequence). Here the CDR3 reads CASSLVSGNYGYTF. DNA for the CDR3: TGTGCCAGCAGCTTAGTCTCGGGGAACTATGGCTACACCTTC.

This clonotype was seen a handful of times. This chain connects TRBV7-9 to TRBJ1-2; no definite D call. The CDR3 runs to 15 residues. Germline-derived CDR1 and CDR2 are SEHNR and FQNEAQ (reference sequence). The V end was cut by 4 bases, the J end by 0 bases, with 12 bases between. CDR3 DNA sequence: TGTGCCAGCAGCTCTCAGTCTGCAGCTAACTATGGCTACACCTTC. The encoded protein is CASSSQSAANYGYTF.

This clonotype was detected a few times. The chain carries TRBV5-1 and TRBJ2-5, with D tentatively TRBD2 (5 bases). CDR1 SGHRS and CDR2 YFSETQ come from the germline V gene. The CDR3 runs 14 residues. V was shortened by 1 base and J by 3 bases, with 10 bases between the two germline ends. The CDR3 nucleotides read TGCGCCAGCAGCTTGTTAGCGAGGAAAGAGACCCAGTACTTC. Translated: CASSLLARKETQYF.

The table lists this clonotype with a few counts. The rearrangement joins TRBV5-6 to TRBJ1-6; D is unresolved. CDR3 size: 13 residues. V was clipped by 3 bases and J by 9 bases, with 10 bases between them. Looked up from germline, CDR1 is SGHDT and CDR2 is YYEEEE. CDR3 nucleotides: TGTGCCAGCAGCTCTTGGTCCGGTTCACCCCTCCACTTT. As protein: CASSSWSGSPLHF.

The chain uses TRBV6-1 and TRBJ2-2; 11 bases match TRBD2. The germline V gene encodes CDR1 MNHNS and CDR2 SASEGT. Trimming at V came to 2 bases and at J to 6 bases, leaving 11 bases not matched to a gene. CDR3 length: 18 residues. The CDR3 here is CASSEIAGGPRSAGELFF. The CDR3 DNA sequence: TGTGCCAGCAGTGAAATAGCGGGGGGGCCGCGGTCGGCCGGGGAGCTGTTTTTT.

The chain carries TRBV12-3 or TRBV12-4 and TRBJ2-7; either TRBD1 or TRBD2 may fit D (5 bases each). The length of the CDR3 is 13 residues. V was pared by 5 bases and J by 3 bases, with 11 bases between. CDR3 sequence (DNA): TGTGCCAGCAGTCCAGGGACGGTCTACGAGCAGTACGTC. This translates into CASSPGTVYEQYV.

This clonotype was counted only a few times. This chain connects TRBV18 to TRBJ2-4, with TRBD1 matching over 7 bases. Trimming at V came to 3 bases and at J to 1 base, leaving 6 bases not matched to a gene. CDR3 size: 16 residues. CDR1 and CDR2 (germline): KGHSH, LQKENI. The CDR3 DNA is TGTGCCAGCTCACCGGTTCAGGGGGAGGCCAAAAACATTCAGTACTTC. It is translated as CASSPVQGEAKNIQYF. Combining the CDR3 with reference TRBV18 and TRBJ2-4 gives the whole variable domain NAGVMQNPRHLVRRRGQEARLRCSPMKGHSHVYWYRQLPEEGLKFMVYLQKENIIDESGMPKERFSAEFPKEGPSILRIQQVVRGDSAAYFCASSPVQGEAKNIQYFGAGTRLSVL.

This clonotype was seen more than once but under ten times. J is TRBJ1-1 and V is TRBV6-5, with TRBD1 matching over 8 bases. Trimming cost V 5 bases and J 5 bases; bases outside gene matches: 10. Germline-derived CDR1 and CDR2 are MNHEY and SVGAGI. This CDR3 has 15 amino acids. In nucleotides, the CDR3 is TGTGCCAGCAGTATTCAGGGGGCAGGATGGACTGAAGCTTTCTTT. Translating gives CASSIQGAGWTEAFF.

The rearrangement uses TRBV28 and TRBJ1-2; D is undetermined. Trimming removed 3 bases from V and 6 bases from J, with 8 bases in between. This CDR3 has 12 residues. The V gene's germline CDR1 is MDHEN and CDR2 SYDVKM. The DNA of the CDR3 is TGTGCCAGCAGTTTGAGAGACCATGGCTACACCTTC. Protein: CASSLRDHGYTF.

This clonotype was counted between two and nine times. The chain couples TRBV10-3 to TRBJ2-4; 9 nucleotides align to TRBD2. With V trimmed by 4 bases and J by 8 bases, 3 bases remained unmatched. This CDR3 is built from 13 residues. Germline CDR1 and CDR2: ENHRY and SYGVKD. CDR3 sequence reads: CAISAVAGDIQYF. CDR3 sequence (DNA): TGTGCCATCAGTGCGGTAGCGGGGGACATTCAGTACTTC.

V and J are TRBV20-1 and TRBJ1-1; D might be TRBD1 (5 bases). The CDR3 covers 16 residues. CDR1 DFQATT and CDR2 SNEGSKA come from the germline V gene (reference sequence). Deletions cut 1 base from V and 5 bases from J, with 20 bases between. The CDR3 bases are TGCAGTGCTAGAGGGGCAGGGTGGAGGGGTCGGACTGAAGCTTTCTTT. It encodes CSARGAGWRGRTEAFF.

This clonotype was counted only a few times. The chain employs TRBV12-3 or TRBV12-4 and TRBJ1-5; a weak D match, TRBD1 (5 bases). The CDR3 runs 13 residues. The V and J ends lost 6 bases and 7 bases respectively, with 13 bases between them. The CDR3 nucleotides read TGTGCCAGCAGAGGCCAAGAGGGGCAGCCCCAGCATTTT. Its translation is CASRGQEGQPQHF.

The chain combines TRBV11-2 with TRBJ1-1, with D unresolved. The V gene's germline CDR1 is SGHAT and CDR2 FQNNGV. The CDR3 consists of 13 residues. V was trimmed by 4 bases and J by 9 bases, leaving 15 bases between them. CDR3 loop: CASSYNGRNKAFF. CDR3 coding DNA: TGTGCCAGCAGCTATAATGGACGGAATAAAGCTTTCTTT.